Presented here are 7 T cell receptor beta chains from one specimen sequenced in a study of blood T cell repertoires in COVID-19. Produced via immunoSEQ multiplex PCR; TCRdb's table is partial and in-frame only. The table shows about 130,000 clones, with about four fifths occurring only once. Material: peripheral blood. The origin of the receptors is a man aged 55 to 70 with acute or convalescent COVID-19.

The V and J genes are TRBV30 and TRBJ2-1; 9 nucleotides agree with TRBD2. The CDR3 length is 14 residues. V lost 3 bases to trimming and J lost 5 bases; unmatched junction nucleotides: 5. Germline assignment: CDR1 GTSNPN and CDR2 SVGIG (reference sequence). CDR3 sequence reads: CAWRLAGRDNEQFF. The CDR3 nucleotides read TGTGCCTGGAGGCTAGCGGGAAGGGACAATGAGCAGTTCTTC.

The chain recombines TRBV3-1 (or the pseudogene TRBV3-2) with TRBJ2-1; 8 bases fit TRBD2. Germline CDR1 is LGHDT and CDR2 is YNNKEL (reference sequence). V shed 3 bases, J shed 5 bases, and the junction held 12 bases outside the gene matches. This CDR3 is built from 17 residues. CDR3 sequence: CASSHGAAAGAHNEQFF. The CDR3 DNA follows: TGTGCCAGCAGCCATGGGGCGGCAGCGGGAGCACACAATGAGCAGTTCTTC.

The chain employs TRBV12-3 or TRBV12-4 and TRBJ2-7, with D maybe TRBD1 (5 bases). V lost 6 bases and J 3 bases, leaving 9 bases between the germline ends. The CDR3 is 12 residues long. CDR3 in amino acids: CASRATGYEQYF. DNA of the CDR3: TGTGCCAGCAGGGCAACAGGCTACGAGCAGTACTTC.

J is TRBJ2-5 and V is TRBV10-1; D is perhaps TRBD2 (5 bases). The CDR3 runs to 14 residues. Trimming took off 3 bases at V and 5 bases at J, with 13 bases between the two ends. Germline values: CDR1 WNHNN, CDR2 SYGVQD (reference sequence). CDR3 region: CASSESGRRETQYF. CDR3 in DNA: TGCGCCAGCAGTGAATCGGGCCGGAGGGAGACCCAGTACTTC.

This clone was counted between two and nine times. The gene calls are TRBV19 and TRBJ1-5, with TRBD1 identical over 9 bases. J lost 7 bases, V lost 3 bases, and 4 bases had no gene match. The germline V gene encodes CDR1 LNHDA and CDR2 SQIVND (reference sequence). The CDR3 covers 14 residues. Here the CDR3 reads CASSMGTGWQPQHF. CDR3 nucleotide sequence: TGTGCCAGTAGTATGGGGACAGGGTGGCAGCCCCAGCATTTT. Looking up the rest from reference TRBV19 and TRBJ1-5 gives the full variable domain: DGGITQSPKYLFRKEGQNVTLSCEQNLNHDAMYWYRQDPGQGLRLIYYSQIVNDFQKGDIAEGYSVSREKKESFPLTVTSAQKNPTAFYLCASSMGTGWQPQHFGDGTRLSIL.

With regard to this clone: Sequence at one end of the junction differs from germline and may be a read error. The chain is built from TRBV3-1 (or the pseudogene TRBV3-2) and TRBJ1-4; the match to TRBD1 covers 7 bases. CDR3 size: 12 residues. Germline V gene lookup returns CDR1 LGHDT and CDR2 YNNKEL (reference sequence). The CDR3 protein is CASSQNSGQIDF. The CDR3 DNA reads TGTGCCAGCAGCCAAAACTCGGGACAGATCGATTTT.

The V and J genes are TRBV19 and TRBJ1-1; TRBD1 is a possible D gene (5 bases). CDR1 LNHDA and CDR2 SQIVND come from the germline V gene (reference sequence). This CDR3 comprises 15 residues. Trimming removed 5 bases at V and 4 bases at J, with 17 bases between. The CDR3 reads CASSPTLTQATEAFF. In DNA, the CDR3 is TGTGCCAGTAGTCCCACCTTAACACAGGCCACTGAAGCTTTCTTT.